The TCR beta chain described here comes from a study of neurological immune-mediated disorders. Study results and limitations: The absence of shared CDR3 amino acid sequences among expanded clones across subjects suggests private repertoires in all groups.

In its sample, this clonotype was seen many times. The antigen is unknown. There are 16 residues in the CDR3. CDR1 is SGHRS and CDR2 is YFSETQ in the germline V gene. V lost 4 bases, J lost 2 bases, and 10 bases stayed unmatched. The method for making cDNA was 5'RACE, and it used 10-nucleotide random UMIs. A single record per CDR3 protein comes from TCRdb applying MiXCR to the 5' RACE reads. In the table there are over 70,000 distinct CDR3 sequences, roughly 10% of which are singletons. Time point given: longitudinal time-point 1 (baseline). Material: PBMCs. The receptor comes from a man aged 25-45 years in good health. The chain recombines TRBV5-1 with TRBJ2-5; TRBD1 agrees at 8 bases. The CDR3 DNA is TGCGCCAGCAGCCGGATCCAGGGGGCACAGCAAGAGACCCAGTACTTC. Amino acids: CASSRIQGAQQETQYF.